This T cell receptor beta chain was captured in a study of a mutant IDH1 vaccine in newly diagnosed glioma. At the level of the study: Onset of vaccination occurred 4-6 weeks following radiotherapy alone, or with temozolomide cycles. V12 occurred at week 35 and V13 at week 47. Therapy received beforehand was radiotherapy, temozolomide, or both, with most patients given both. General observations from the study: Pseudoprogression appears to have had no connection to changes in top peripheral T cell clonotypes.

As to this clone: Its antigen is still unknown.

Germline V gives CDR1 SGDLS, CDR2 YYNGEE. V lost 1 base to trimming and J lost 2 bases; unmatched junction nucleotides: 4. The CDR3 totals 15 residues. The time point: week 35, safety follow-up. Mutant IDH1 20-mer peptide, at 300 ug, made up each vaccine dose, with topical imiquimod. Assay used: immunoSEQ multiplex PCR; TCRdb lists only in-frame clones, some missing. Of around 57,000 clones listed, around 80% are singletons. This receptor was obtained from a man under 40 with glioma. The chain couples TRBV9 to TRBJ2-5, with TRBD1 matching 8 bases. Source: PBMCs, taken from a glioma patient whose treatment included an IDH1 peptide vaccine. CDR3 DNA sequence: TGTGCCAGCAGCGTAAGTGGGACAGGTCAAGAGACCCAGTACTTC. Translation: CASSVSGTGQETQYF.